This is a list of T cell receptor beta chains from one sample in a study of T-cell reconstitution after alpha-beta-depleted transplantation in children. In TCRdb, the PCR reads were re-called with MiXCR into one record per CDR3 protein. In the table there are 540,000 or so distinct CDR3 sequences, 20% to 25% of which are singletons. The specimen comprised PBMCs, mostly from graft donor cells, sampled 360 days after TCRalphabeta/CD19-depleted stem cell transplant. These receptor sequences come from a boy under two years old who had a stem cell transplant for acute myeloid leukemia, so the T cells may come from the graft donor. Both conserved end residues are part of each CDR3. Fields, in order: D gene, J gene, CDR3 length, clone size, V gene, CDR3 protein, CDR3 DNA. D genes are given only for firm matches. Only some rows state a clone size, as once, few, many or a class for expanded clones.

>TRBD1|TRBJ1-1|14|many|TRBV11-2
CASSLSQGYTEAFF
TGTGCCAGCAGCTTATCACAGGGGTACACTGAAGCTTTCTTT
>NA|TRBJ1-1|13|few|TRBV20-1
CSAPRDGRGEAFF
TGCAGTGCCCCAAGAGACGGGCGAGGTGAAGCTTTCTTT
>NA|TRBJ1-4|14|NA|TRBV29-1
CSVRLSGASEKLFF
TGCAGCGTCCGGCTCTCGGGGGCCAGCGAAAAACTGTTTTTT
>NA|TRBJ1-1|15|NA|TRBV7-9
CASSLGAGVDTEAFF
TGTGCCAGCAGCTTAGGTGCAGGGGTCGACACTGAAGCTTTCTTT
>NA|TRBJ2-5|15|few|TRBV10-3
CAISEELNHQETQYF
TGTGCCATCAGTGAGGAACTTAACCACCAAGAGACCCAGTACTTC
>NA|TRBJ2-6|16|few|TRBV7-2
CASSSTGRDGANVLTF
TGTGCCAGCAGCTCCACAGGGCGGGATGGGGCCAACGTCCTGACTTTC
>TRBD1|TRBJ2-5|15|NA|TRBV7-7
CASSLDRTGFETQYF
TGTGCCAGCAGCTTGGACCGGACAGGCTTTGAGACCCAGTACTTC
>NA|TRBJ2-3|14|NA|TRBV7-3
CASTLGTAADTQYF
TGTGCCAGCACCCTGGGCACGGCTGCAGATACGCAGTATTTT
>TRBD2|TRBJ2-7|15|NA|TRBV7-2
CASSDPGLAWDEQYF
TGTGCCAGCAGCGACCCGGGACTAGCATGGGATGAGCAGTACTTC
>NA|TRBJ2-1|16|few|TRBV20-1
CCARDLLPPNYNEQFF
TGCTGTGCTAGAGATCTCTTACCCCCTAACTACAATGAGCAGTTCTTC
>NA|TRBJ2-5|15|NA|TRBV24-1
CATSDSVRTGETQYF
TGTGCCACCAGTGATTCTGTCCGGACGGGGGAGACCCAGTACTTC
>NA|TRBJ2-3|13|many|TRBV6-1
CASKNKGLDTQYF
TGTGCCAGCAAGAACAAGGGGTTAGATACGCAGTATTTT
>NA|TRBJ2-7|12|NA|TRBV20-1
CSASSSLKEQYF
TGCAGTGCTAGTTCTAGCCTCAAAGAGCAGTACTTC
>NA|TRBJ1-1|14|few|TRBV5-1
CASSWGDGNTEAFF
TGCGCCAGCAGCTGGGGGGACGGGAACACTGAAGCTTTCTTT
>NA|TRBJ1-1|14|NA|TRBV7-9
CASSLAGSGTEAFF
TGTGCCAGCAGCTTAGCAGGGTCGGGGACTGAAGCTTTCTTT